This T cell receptor (beta chain) was observed in a study of blood T cell repertoires in COVID-19. Study-wide background: The samples span acute and convalescent COVID-19 from the United States, Italy and Spain. PBMCs, B-cell-depleted T cells, or T cells were the source of the cDNA or gDNA that made up the material.

Original processing notes: By means of reference gene primer amplification, nucleated cell counts were estimated. TCRdb keeps only in-frame clones here, not all; method: immunoSEQ multiplex PCR. That table supplies the V and J calls and clone size; D and trimming were determined from the DNA. The sample comprises under 250,000 clones, 84% of which are singletons, and 3% to 3.5% rests with the top ten. Germline V lookup: CDR1 SGDLS, CDR2 YYNGEE. This CDR3 is 15 amino acids long. Trimming at V came to 3 bases and at J to 4 bases, leaving 7 bases not matched to a gene. J is TRBJ1-3 and V is TRBV9; TRBD1 aligns across 7 bases. The receptor was derived from a woman aged 30 to 39 who had recovered from COVID-19. Sequenced sample: peripheral blood. Written as DNA, the CDR3 is TGTGCCAGCAGCGGGGACCGGGACAGCGGAAACACCATATATTTT. It is translated as CASSGDRDSGNTIYF.